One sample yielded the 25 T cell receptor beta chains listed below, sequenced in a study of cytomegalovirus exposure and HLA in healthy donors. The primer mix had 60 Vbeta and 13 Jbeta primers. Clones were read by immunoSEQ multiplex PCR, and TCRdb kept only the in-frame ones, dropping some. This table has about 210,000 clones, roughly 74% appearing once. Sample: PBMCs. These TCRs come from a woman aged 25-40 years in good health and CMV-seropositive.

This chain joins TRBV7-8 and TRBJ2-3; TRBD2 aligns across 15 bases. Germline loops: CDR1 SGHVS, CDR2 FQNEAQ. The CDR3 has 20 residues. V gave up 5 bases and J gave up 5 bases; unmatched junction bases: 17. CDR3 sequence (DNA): TGTGCCAGCAGCCCCCAATATGCTGGACTAGCGGGGGGGCCGGAAGATACGCAGTATTTT. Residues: CASSPQYAGLAGGPEDTQYF.

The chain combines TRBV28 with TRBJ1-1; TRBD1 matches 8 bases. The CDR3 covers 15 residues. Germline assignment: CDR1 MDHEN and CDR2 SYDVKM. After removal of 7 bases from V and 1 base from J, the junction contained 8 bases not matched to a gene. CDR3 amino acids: CASKQGGAGNTEAFF. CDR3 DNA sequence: TGTGCCAGCAAACAGGGGGGTGCCGGGAACACTGAAGCTTTCTTT.

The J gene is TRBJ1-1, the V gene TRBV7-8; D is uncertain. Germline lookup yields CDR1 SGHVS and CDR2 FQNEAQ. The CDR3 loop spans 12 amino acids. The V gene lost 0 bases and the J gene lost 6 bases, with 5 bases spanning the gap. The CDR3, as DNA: TGTGCCAGCAGCTTAGCGCTAGCTGAAGCTTTCTTT. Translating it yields CASSLALAEAFF.

CDR3 residues: CASSTDRGFGYGYTF. CDR3 DNA sequence: TGTGCCAGCAGCACCGACAGGGGGTTTGGCTATGGCTACACCTTC. The rearrangement uses TRBV7-9 and TRBJ1-2; 9 bases match TRBD1. Trimming removed 5 bases from V and 4 bases from J; junction bases left unmatched: 8. CDR3 length equals 15 residues. The germline V gene encodes CDR1 SEHNR and CDR2 FQNEAQ (reference sequence).

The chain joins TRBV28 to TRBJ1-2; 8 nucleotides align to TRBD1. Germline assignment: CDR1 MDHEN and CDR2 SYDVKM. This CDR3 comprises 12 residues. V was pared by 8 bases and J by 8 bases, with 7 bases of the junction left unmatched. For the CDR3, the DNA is TGTGCCAGCGGTGTGACAGGGGACGGCTACACCTTC. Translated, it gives CASGVTGDGYTF.

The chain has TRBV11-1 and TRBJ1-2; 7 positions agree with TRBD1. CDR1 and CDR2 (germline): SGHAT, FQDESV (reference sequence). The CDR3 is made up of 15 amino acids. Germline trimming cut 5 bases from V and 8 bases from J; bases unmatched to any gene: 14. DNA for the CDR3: TGTGCCAGCAGCGAACGGACAGGATCCACAGGGGGCTACACCTTC. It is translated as CASSERTGSTGGYTF.

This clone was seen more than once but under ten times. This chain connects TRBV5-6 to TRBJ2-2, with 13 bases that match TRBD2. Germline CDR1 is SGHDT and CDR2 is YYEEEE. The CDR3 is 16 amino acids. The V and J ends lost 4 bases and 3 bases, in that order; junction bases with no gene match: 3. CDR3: CASSPGLAGDTGELFF. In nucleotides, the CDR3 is TGTGCCAGCAGCCCCGGACTAGCGGGAGACACCGGGGAGCTGTTTTTT. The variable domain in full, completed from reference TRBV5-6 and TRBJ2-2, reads DAGVTQSPTHLIKTRGQQVTLRCSPKSGHDTVSWYQQALGQGPQFIFQYYEEEERQRGNFPDRFSGHQFPNYSSELNVNALLLGDSALYLCASSPGLAGDTGELFFGEGSRLTVL.

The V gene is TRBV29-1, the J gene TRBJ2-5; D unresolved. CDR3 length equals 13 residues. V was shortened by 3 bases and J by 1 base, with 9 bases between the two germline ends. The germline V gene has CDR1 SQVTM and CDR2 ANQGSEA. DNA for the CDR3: TGCAGCGTTGATCCCCTCCGCCAAGAGACCCAGTACTTC. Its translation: CSVDPLRQETQYF.

CDR3 sequence reads: CASTRTDNNEQFF. The CDR3 DNA reads TGTGCCAGCACCCGCACAGACAACAATGAGCAGTTCTTC. The chain is built from TRBV27 and TRBJ2-1; D not resolved. CDR1 and CDR2 (germline): MNHEY, SMNVEV (reference sequence). Between the trimmed V and J ends, which lost 7 bases and 5 bases, there was a span of 12 bases. The CDR3 has 13 amino acids.

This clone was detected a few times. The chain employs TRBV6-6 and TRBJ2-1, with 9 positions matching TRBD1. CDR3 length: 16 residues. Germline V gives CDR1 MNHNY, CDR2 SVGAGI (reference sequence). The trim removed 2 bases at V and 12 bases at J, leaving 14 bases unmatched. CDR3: CASSYRRVGQGNWQFF. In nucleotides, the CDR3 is TGTGCCAGCAGTTACCGGCGGGTTGGACAGGGGAATTGGCAGTTCTTC.

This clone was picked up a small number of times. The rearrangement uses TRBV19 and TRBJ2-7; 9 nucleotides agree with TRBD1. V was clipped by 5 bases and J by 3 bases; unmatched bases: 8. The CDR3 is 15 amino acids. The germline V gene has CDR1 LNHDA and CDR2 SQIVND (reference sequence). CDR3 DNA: TGTGCCAGTAGTCGACCGGGACAGGGAATCTACGAGCAGTACTTC. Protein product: CASSRPGQGIYEQYF.

CDR3 in amino acids: CASSGSRANYGYTF. CDR3 bases: TGTGCCAGCAGCGGGAGCCGGGCTAACTATGGCTACACCTTC. The gene calls are TRBV5-8 and TRBJ1-2, with no clear D. The CDR3 has 14 residues. Germline assignment: CDR1 SGHTS and CDR2 YDEGEE. V was shortened by 4 bases and J by 0 bases, with 10 bases between the two germline ends.

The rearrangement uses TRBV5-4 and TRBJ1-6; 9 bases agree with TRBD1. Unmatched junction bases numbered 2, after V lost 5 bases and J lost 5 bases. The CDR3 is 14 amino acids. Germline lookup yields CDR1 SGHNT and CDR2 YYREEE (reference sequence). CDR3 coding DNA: TGTGCCAGCAGGGGACAGGGTCATAATTCACCCCTCCACTTT. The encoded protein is CASRGQGHNSPLHF.

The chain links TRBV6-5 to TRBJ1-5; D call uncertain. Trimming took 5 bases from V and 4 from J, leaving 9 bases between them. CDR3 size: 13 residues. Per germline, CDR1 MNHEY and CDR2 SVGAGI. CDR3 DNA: TGTGCCAGCAGTCGTCAAACAAATCAGCCCCAGCATTTT. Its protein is CASSRQTNQPQHF.

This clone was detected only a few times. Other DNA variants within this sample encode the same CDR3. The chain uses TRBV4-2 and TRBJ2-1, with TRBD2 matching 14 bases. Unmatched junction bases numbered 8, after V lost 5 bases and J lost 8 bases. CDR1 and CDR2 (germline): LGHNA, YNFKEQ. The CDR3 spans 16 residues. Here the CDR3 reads CASSVLPGLAGDEQFF. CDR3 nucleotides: TGTGCCAGCAGCGTCCTTCCGGGACTAGCGGGAGATGAGCAGTTCTTC.

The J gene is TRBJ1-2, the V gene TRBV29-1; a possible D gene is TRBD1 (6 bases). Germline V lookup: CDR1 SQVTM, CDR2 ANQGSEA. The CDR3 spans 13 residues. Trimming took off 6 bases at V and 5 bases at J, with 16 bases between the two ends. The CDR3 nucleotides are TGCAGCGTAGCCCCCGGGACACCATATGGCTACACCTTC. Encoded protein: CSVAPGTPYGYTF.

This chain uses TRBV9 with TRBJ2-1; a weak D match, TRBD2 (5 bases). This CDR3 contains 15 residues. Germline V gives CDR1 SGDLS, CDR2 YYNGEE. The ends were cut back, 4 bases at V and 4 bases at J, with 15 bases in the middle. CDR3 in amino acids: CASSPLARRYNEQFF. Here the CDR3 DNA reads TGTGCCAGCAGCCCCCTCGCCAGGAGGTACAATGAGCAGTTCTTC.

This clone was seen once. CDR3 sequence: CASSPGASGGTGELFF. CDR3 bases: TGCGCCAGCAGCCCCGGGGCTAGCGGGGGCACCGGGGAGCTGTTTTTT. V gene TRBV4-1 combines with J gene TRBJ2-2; TRBD2 matches at 10 bases. The CDR3 runs 16 residues. Looked up from germline, CDR1 is MGHRA and CDR2 is YSYEKL. The ends lost 4 bases at V and 4 bases at J; junction bases unmatched: 6.

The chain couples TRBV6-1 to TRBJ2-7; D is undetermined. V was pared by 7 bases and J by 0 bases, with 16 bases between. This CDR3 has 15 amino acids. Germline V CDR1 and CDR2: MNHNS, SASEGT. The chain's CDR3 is CASTDGLSSSYEQYF. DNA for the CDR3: TGTGCCAGCACCGATGGGCTTTCGAGCTCCTACGAGCAGTACTTC.

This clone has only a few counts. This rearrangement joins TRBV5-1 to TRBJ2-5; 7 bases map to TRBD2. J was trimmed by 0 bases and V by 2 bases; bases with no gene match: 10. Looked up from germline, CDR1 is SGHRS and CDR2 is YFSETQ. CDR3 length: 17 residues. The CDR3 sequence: CASSFLGTAGNQETQYF. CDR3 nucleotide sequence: TGCGCCAGCAGCTTTCTGGGTACAGCGGGGAACCAAGAGACCCAGTACTTC.

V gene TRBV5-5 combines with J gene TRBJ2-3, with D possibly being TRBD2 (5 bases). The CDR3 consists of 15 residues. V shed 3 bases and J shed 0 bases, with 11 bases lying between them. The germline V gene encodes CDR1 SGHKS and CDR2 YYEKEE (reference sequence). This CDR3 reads CASSSRVASTDTQYF. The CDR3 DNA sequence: TGTGCCAGCAGCTCGAGGGTGGCTAGCACAGATACGCAGTATTTT.

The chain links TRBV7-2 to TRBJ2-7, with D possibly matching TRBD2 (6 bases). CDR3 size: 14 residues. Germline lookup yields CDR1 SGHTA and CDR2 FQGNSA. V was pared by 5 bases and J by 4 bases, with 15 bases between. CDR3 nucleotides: TGTGCCAGCAGCCCACGAACGGGGGAATACGAGCAGTACTTC. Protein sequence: CASSPRTGEYEQYF.

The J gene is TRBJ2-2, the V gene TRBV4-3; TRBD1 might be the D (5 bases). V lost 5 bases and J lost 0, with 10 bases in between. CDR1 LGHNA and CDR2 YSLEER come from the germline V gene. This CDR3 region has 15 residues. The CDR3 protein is CASSVQVANTGELFF. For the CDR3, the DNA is TGCGCCAGCAGCGTACAGGTAGCGAACACCGGGGAGCTGTTTTTT.

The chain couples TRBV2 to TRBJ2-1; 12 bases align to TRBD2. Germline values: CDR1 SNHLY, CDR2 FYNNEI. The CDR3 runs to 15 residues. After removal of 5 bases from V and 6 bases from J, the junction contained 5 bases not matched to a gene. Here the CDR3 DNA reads TGTGCCAGCAGTCAAACTAGCGGGGGGCGCAATGAGCAGTTCTTC. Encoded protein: CASSQTSGGRNEQFF.

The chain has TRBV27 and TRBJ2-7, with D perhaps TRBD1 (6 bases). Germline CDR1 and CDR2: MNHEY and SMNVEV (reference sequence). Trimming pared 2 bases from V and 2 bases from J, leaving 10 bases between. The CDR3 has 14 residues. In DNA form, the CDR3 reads TGTGCCAGCAGTTTAAATGAGGGGGCCTACGAGCAGTACTTC. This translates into CASSLNEGAYEQYF.